One sample yielded the 8 T cell receptor beta chains listed below, sequenced in a study of OX40 agonist ivuxolimab in advanced cancers. Profiled with immunoSEQ multiplex PCR; TCRdb holds only in-frame clones, not every one. The sample lists 150,000 to 170,000 clones, roughly 92% seen once, with about 0.31% in the top ten. This specimen was CD4+ or CD8+ T cells sorted from blood, taken in a trial of the OX40 agonist ivuxolimab. Every receptor here comes from an adult with an advanced solid tumor such as melanoma, head and neck, liver or kidney cancer.

This rearrangement joins TRBV11-2 to TRBJ1-2; possible D gene TRBD1, 6 bases. The CDR3 consists of 15 residues. V lost 4 bases and J 5 bases, leaving 17 bases between the germline ends. Per the germline V gene, CDR1 is SGHAT and CDR2 is FQNNGV. The CDR3 sequence: CASSSVGGRGYGYTF. The CDR3 region has the DNA TGTGCCAGCAGCTCCGTGGGGGGGCGCGGTTATGGCTACACCTTC.

This chain links TRBV11-2 with TRBJ2-7; D perhaps matches TRBD1 (5 bases). CDR3 size: 16 residues. The V end was cut by 0 bases, the J end by 3 bases, with 15 bases between. CDR1 is SGHAT and CDR2 is FQNNGV in the germline V gene. The CDR3: CASSLDSGSGFYEQYF. The CDR3 DNA follows: TGTGCCAGCAGCTTAGATTCGGGCTCAGGGTTCTACGAGCAGTACTTC.

This sequence joins TRBV5-1 and TRBJ2-5, with D maybe TRBD2 (6 bases). The length of the CDR3 is 13 residues. The V gene lost 4 bases and the J gene lost 3 bases, with 10 bases spanning the gap. Germline V gene sequence: CDR1 SGHRS, CDR2 YFSETQ. This CDR3 is CASSRDLKETQYF. The CDR3 nucleotides are TGCGCCAGCAGCCGGGACTTAAAAGAGACCCAGTACTTC.

The genes are TRBV11-1 and TRBJ1-3; weak D call: TRBD1 (5 bases). Germline lookup yields CDR1 SGHAT and CDR2 FQDESV (reference sequence). Trimming took 5 bases from V and 1 from J, leaving 15 bases between them. This CDR3 contains 16 residues. The CDR3 bases are TGTGCCAGCAGCCCGGGGCTCTGGCATTCTGGAAACACCATATATTTT. As protein: CASSPGLWHSGNTIYF.

This chain uses TRBV4-1 with TRBJ2-3; 10 bases are a match to TRBD2. The germline CDR1 and CDR2 sequences are MGHRA and YSYEKL. The trim removed 3 bases at V and 1 base at J, leaving 13 bases unmatched. This CDR3 comprises 19 residues. CDR3: CASSQLFLPGLAGTDTQYF. The CDR3 nucleotides are TGCGCCAGCAGCCAGCTATTTTTACCAGGACTAGCGGGCACAGATACGCAGTATTTT.

The rearrangement joins TRBV4-3 to TRBJ2-7; D may be TRBD2 (6 bases). Looked up from germline, CDR1 is LGHNA and CDR2 is YSLEER. The CDR3 loop spans 15 amino acids. Trimming shortened V by 0 bases and J by 2 bases, and 11 bases separated the two germline ends. For the CDR3, the DNA is TGCGCCAGCAGCCAAGATCCGGGGGTTACCTACGAGCAGTACTTC. Protein: CASSQDPGVTYEQYF.

The genes are TRBV11-2 and TRBJ1-5, with unresolved D. Deletions cut 2 bases from V and 3 bases from J, with 5 bases between. Looked up from germline, CDR1 is SGHAT and CDR2 is FQNNGV. The CDR3 loop spans 13 amino acids. DNA of the CDR3: TGTGCCAGCAGCTTAACCCCCAATCAGCCCCAGCATTTT. As protein: CASSLTPNQPQHF.

The gene calls are TRBV7-9 and TRBJ2-7; a weak D match, TRBD2 (6 bases). Germline CDR1 SEHNR, CDR2 FQNEAQ (reference sequence). The CDR3 is 14 amino acids. Trimming cost V 11 bases and J 2 bases, with 19 bases left between them. The CDR3 sequence is CAVGGLAHAYEQYF. The DNA for the CDR3 is TGTGCCGTCGGAGGCCTAGCGCACGCCTACGAGCAGTACTTC.